At least ten counts were recorded for the clone carrying this T cell receptor beta chain. Its cognate antigen is unknown. Using RNA transcripts as the source, TCR beta CDR3 regions were amplified. During a first-round RT-PCR of the TCR CDR3, the HTBI primer set was used. Via MiXCR, TCRdb re-called the multiplex PCR reads, giving one row per CDR3 protein. The sample includes around 270,000 distinct CDR3 sequences, approximately 19% of them seen just once. This entry belongs to a study of T cells in Graves' hyperthyroidism and ophthalmopathy. Study-wide points: The majority of expanded thyroid clonotypes above 0.001 also appeared in blood.

CDR1 is SGHAT and CDR2 is FQNNGV in the germline V gene. The CDR3 extends over 13 amino acids. With 1 base removed from V and 6 bases from J, the gap between germline ends came to 9 bases. The chain recombines TRBV11-2 with TRBJ1-1; D is undetermined. This sequence originates from a man in his fifties or sixties with Graves' ophthalmopathy. The sample taken for sequencing was blood. CDR3 amino acids: CASSLARNSEAFF. In nucleotides, the CDR3 is TGTGCCAGCAGCTTAGCGAGGAATTCTGAAGCTTTCTTT.